This T cell receptor (beta chain) comes out of a study of T cells after yellow fever vaccination. Study context: In the case of low-cell-number fractions, SMART-Seq v4 Ultra Low Input was used for preparation.

TCRdb processed the 5' RACE reads anew with MiXCR; each CDR3 protein has one entry. In the table there are approximately 300,000 distinct CDR3 sequences, about 6.9% of which are singletons. Germline V gene lookup returns CDR1 LGHNA and CDR2 YSLEER. This CDR3 contains 16 residues. V lost 1 base to trimming and J lost 4 bases, with 14 bases between them. Findings of the study overall: Clones that expanded after primary vaccination mostly reappeared after the booster (just over 95% CD4, about 89% CD8). Clonotype sharing between CD4 and CD8 compartments was small. Sorted repertoires could include abundant contaminating clonotypes from bulk cells.

Comment on this clonotype: The antigen is unknown.

The V and J genes are TRBV4-3 and TRBJ2-1; D unresolved. Here the sequenced sample was PBMCs, taken about 49 days after the first yellow fever vaccination. This receptor was obtained from a man between 18 and 35 years old who received the YFV17D yellow fever vaccine. The CDR3 spells CASSQGSSRRYNEQFF. The CDR3 coding sequence is TGCGCCAGCAGCCAAGGGTCATCCAGGCGATACAATGAGCAGTTCTTC.